The rows below give T cell receptor beta chains drawn from one sample of a study of T cell responses to AZD1222 COVID-19 vaccine. Data came from immunoSEQ multiplex PCR; TCRdb stores just in-frame clones and leaves some out. This sample yields under 150,000 clones, of which about 91% are seen a single time; about a tenth belongs to the top ten. This material consisted of peripheral blood, taken 28 days after the second AZD1222 dose. Source of these receptors: an adult who received the AZD1222 COVID-19 vaccine. Each CDR3 is given with its conserved first and last residue. A D gene is named only where the DNA matches it firmly. The size entry is marked missing in some rows and otherwise reads once, few, many or a size class.

>TRBV7-9|-|-|TRBJ2-2
CASSLGLANTGELFF
TGTGCCAGCAGCTTAGGCCTAGCTAACACCGGGGAGCTGTTTTTT
>TRBV6-5|-|-|TRBJ1-1
CASSSSPWMNTEAFF
TGTGCCAGCAGTTCCAGTCCCTGGATGAACACTGAAGCTTTCTTT
>TRBV15|TRBD2|many|TRBJ2-7
CATSDDEREAVEQYF
TGTGCCACCAGCGACGACGAGCGGGAGGCCGTCGAGCAGTACTTC
>TRBV28|-|-|TRBJ1-4
CASRSILRGEGEKLFF
TGTGCCAGCAGATCCATCCTCAGGGGAGAAGGTGAAAAACTGTTTTTT
>TRBV6-5|-|once|TRBJ1-1
CASSQEGQTRRAFF
TGTGCCAGCTCGCAAGAGGGACAAACGCGAAGGGCTTTCTTT
>TRBV7-8|TRBD1|-|TRBJ1-2
CASSADRGRGYTF
TGTGCCAGCAGCGCGGACAGGGGGCGAGGCTACACCTTC
>TRBV6-6|TRBD2|-|TRBJ2-1
CASTDGTSGTNEQFF
TGTGCCAGCACCGACGGGACTAGCGGGACAAATGAGCAGTTCTTC
>TRBV6-5|-|-|TRBJ1-1
CASSRQFPSEAFF
TGTGCCAGCAGTCGACAGTTCCCGTCTGAAGCTTTCTTT
>TRBV10-3|-|-|TRBJ1-2
CASEMRPDYGYTF
TGTGCCAGCGAGATGCGGCCCGACTATGGCTACACCTTC
>TRBV15|-|-|TRBJ1-4
CATSRDRSEEKLFF
TGTGCCACCAGCAGAGATCGGTCGGAAGAAAAACTGTTTTTT
>TRBV6-5|-|-|TRBJ1-3
CASRLQVNSGNTIYF
TGTGCCAGCAGGCTACAGGTGAACTCTGGAAACACCATATATTTT
>TRBV2|-|-|TRBJ1-2
CASSGQGPHGYTF
TGTGCCAGCAGTGGGCAGGGGCCTCATGGCTACACCTTC
>TRBV5-6|TRBD1|-|TRBJ1-2
CASSQFYRGSIYGYTF
TGTGCCAGCAGCCAATTTTACAGGGGGAGTATCTATGGCTACACCTTC
>TRBV29-1|-|-|TRBJ1-1
CSVEGGRPEAFF
TGCAGCGTCGAGGGTGGACGCCCTGAAGCTTTCTTT
>TRBV5-1|-|-|TRBJ1-4
CASSYGYATNEKLFF
TGCGCCAGCAGCTACGGCTATGCAACTAATGAAAAACTGTTTTTT
>TRBV6-4|-|-|TRBJ1-5
CASSEQEDQPQHF
TGTGCCAGCAGTGAGCAGGAAGATCAGCCCCAGCATTTT
>TRBV3-1/TRBV3-2|-|-|TRBJ1-1
CASSLRELNTEAFF
TGTGCCAGCAGCCTACGGGAGCTGAACACTGAAGCTTTCTTT
>TRBV12-3/TRBV12-4|-|-|TRBJ1-6
CASSDGLDSPLHF
TGTGCCAGCAGTGACGGGCTCGATTCACCCCTCCACTTT
>TRBV25-1|-|-|TRBJ1-1
CASSELTEAFF
TGTGCCAGCAGTGAACTAACTGAAGCTTTCTTT
>TRBV21-1|-|once|TRBJ1-5
CASSKSQDEAAVYNQPQHF
TGTGCCAGCAGCAAAAGCCAAGATGAGGCAGCCGTCTACAATCAGCCCCAGCATTTT
>TRBV19|-|-|TRBJ1-1
CASSSKRGPEAFF
TGTGCCAGTAGTTCGAAGCGGGGACCTGAAGCTTTCTTT
>TRBV2|TRBD1|-|TRBJ1-2
CASSESMGQGSYGYTF
TGTGCCAGCAGTGAAAGTATGGGACAGGGGTCCTATGGCTACACCTTC
>TRBV6-2/TRBV6-3|TRBD2|-|TRBJ2-5
CASSSLAGGPPETQYF
TGTGCCAGCAGTTCCCTAGCGGGGGGGCCCCCAGAGACCCAGTACTTC
>TRBV3-1/TRBV3-2|-|-|TRBJ2-2
CASRSGTTNTGELFF
TGTGCCAGCAGATCCGGGACCACAAACACCGGGGAGCTGTTTTTT
>TRBV29-1|-|-|TRBJ1-1
CSVDRGGGAFF
TGCAGCGTTGATAGAGGCGGGGGAGCTTTCTTT
>TRBV6-5|-|-|TRBJ2-5
CASSYSPGRETQYF
TGTGCCAGCAGTTACTCTCCTGGCCGGGAGACCCAGTACTTC
>TRBV5-4|TRBD1|-|TRBJ1-4
CASSFGWGTGLGEKLFF
TGTGCCAGCAGCTTTGGTTGGGGGACAGGGTTGGGTGAAAAACTGTTTTTT
>TRBV5-6|-|-|TRBJ2-7
CASSPPDIYYEQYF
TGTGCCAGCAGCCCCCCGGATATATACTACGAGCAGTACTTC
>TRBV6-5|-|-|TRBJ2-1
CASRKNTGLAEQFF
TGTGCCAGCAGGAAAAACACCGGATTAGCTGAGCAGTTCTTC
>TRBV5-6|-|once|TRBJ1-4
CASSLGRGEKLFF
TGTGCCAGCAGCTTGGGGCGAGGAGAAAAACTGTTTTTT
>TRBV12-3/TRBV12-4|-|-|TRBJ2-7
CASSLAGTYEQYF
TGTGCCAGCAGTTTAGCAGGAACCTACGAGCAGTACTTC
>TRBV9|TRBD1|-|TRBJ1-2
CASSGGNRGGNGYTF
TGTGCCAGCAGCGGGGGGAACAGGGGAGGAAATGGCTACACCTTC
>TRBV7-9|-|once|TRBJ2-1
CASSLAGAVFYNEQFF
TGTGCCAGCAGCTTAGCGGGGGCGGTTTTTTACAATGAGCAGTTCTTC
>TRBV19|-|-|TRBJ1-2
CASTVQGGNYGYTF
TGTGCCAGTACGGTGCAGGGAGGAAACTATGGCTACACCTTC
>TRBV6-5|-|-|TRBJ1-2
CASSYSTQNYGYTF
TGTGCCAGCAGTTACTCAACACAGAACTATGGCTACACCTTC
>TRBV5-6|-|-|TRBJ1-5
CASSRRGQPQHF
TGTGCCAGCAGCCGCAGGGGACAGCCCCAGCATTTT
>TRBV19|TRBD1|-|TRBJ1-1
CASSPNRGTEAFF
TGTGCCAGCAGTCCTAACAGGGGTACTGAAGCTTTCTTT